The 25 T cell receptor beta chains presented below share a single source sample, sequenced in a study of regulatory T cells in long-lasting Graves disease. Time point of the sample: newly diagnosed GD, antithyroid drugs for less than 3 months. The authors made the TCR library using RNA they extracted from PBMCs. For TCR beta, libraries came from iRepertoire HTBI primers and Arm-PCR of CDR3 regions. TCRdb processed the multiplex PCR reads anew with MiXCR; each CDR3 protein has one entry. The sample consists of around 400,000 distinct CDR3 sequences, 12% of them appearing once. The same data also went into a second study, on T cells in Graves' hyperthyroidism and ophthalmopathy.

The sequences come from peripheral blood mononuclear cells (PBMCs), collected at new diagnosis, from a patient treated with antithyroid drugs. These receptors originate from a woman aged 18-29 years with Graves disease.

This clonotype was seen ten or more times. The chain couples TRBV7-3 to TRBJ2-5, with a possible D match to TRBD1 (6 bases). The CDR3 is 15 amino acids. Trimming left V 6 bases short and J 2 bases short, with 16 bases between. The germline V gene has CDR1 SGHTA and CDR2 FQGTGA. The CDR3 reads CASRSTYGQQETQYF. CDR3 nucleotide sequence: TGTGCCAGCAGGTCCACATATGGACAGCAAGAGACCCAGTACTTC.

V and J are TRBV5-1 and TRBJ2-4; 8 nucleotides agree with TRBD2. With 1 base clipped from V and 1 base from J, the junction kept 16 bases outside the gene matches. The CDR3 length is 20 residues. CDR1 and CDR2 from the germline V gene are SGHRS and YFSETQ. DNA of the CDR3: TGCGCCAGCAGCTTGTGGGGTGTAGCGGGGTCCTCCTCGGCCAAAAACATTCAGTACTTC. It translates to CASSLWGVAGSSSAKNIQYF.

This clonotype was seen many times. This sequence joins TRBV7-2 and TRBJ2-2, with D perhaps TRBD1 (5 bases). The CDR3 sequence is 18 residues long. Looked up from germline, CDR1 is SGHTA and CDR2 is FQGNSA. Trimming cost V 3 bases and J 4 bases, with 21 bases left between them. CDR3 DNA: TGTGCCAGCAGCTTTAAGATGGGGCAGTTCAAGGGCACCGGGGAGCTGTTTTTT. Translating gives CASSFKMGQFKGTGELFF.

Many counts were recorded for this clonotype. The chain uses TRBV19 and TRBJ1-1; D might be TRBD1 (5 bases). Germline V lookup: CDR1 LNHDA, CDR2 SQIVND (reference sequence). Between the trimmed V and J ends, which lost 5 bases and 2 bases, there was a span of 12 bases. This CDR3 has 14 amino acids. In DNA, the CDR3 is TGTGCCAGTAGTGTCAGGGTCAGCAACACTGAAGCTTTCTTT. Its translation is CASSVRVSNTEAFF.

J is TRBJ2-5 and V is TRBV10-3, with 7 bases that match TRBD1. Germline V gene lookup returns CDR1 ENHRY and CDR2 SYGVKD. CDR3 length equals 14 residues. V lost 10 bases and J lost 1; bases outside the gene matches: 9. CDR3 sequence: CATRRTGTQETQYF. DNA for the CDR3: TGTGCCACCCGACGGACAGGTACCCAAGAGACCCAGTACTTC.

The rearrangement joins TRBV6-2 or TRBV6-3 to TRBJ1-5, with 7 positions matching TRBD1. The V gene's germline CDR1 is MNHEY and CDR2 SVGEGT. The length of the CDR3 is 16 residues. Trimming took 7 bases from V and 2 from J; bases not matched to a gene: 11. CDR3 nucleotides: TGTGCCAGCACAAAGGGTGCCAGGGGGGGCAATCAGCCCCAGCATTTT. It is translated as CASTKGARGGNQPQHF.

This clonotype occurred many times. The chain employs TRBV14 and TRBJ2-1; 8 bases match TRBD2. Losses at the gene ends were 4 bases for V and 9 bases for J; bases not matched to a gene: 11. CDR3 length: 15 residues. The germline gives CDR1 SGHDN, CDR2 FVKESK. The chain's CDR3 is CASSRLRAGAVEQFF. CDR3 sequence (DNA): TGTGCCAGCAGCCGACTTAGAGCGGGGGCGGTTGAGCAGTTCTTC. The full variable domain, completed using reference TRBV14 and TRBJ2-1, is EAGVTQFPSHSVIEKGQTVTLRCDPISGHDNLYWYRRVMGKEIKFLLHFVKESKQDESGMPNNRFLAERTGGTYSTLKVQPAELEDSGVYFCASSRLRAGAVEQFFGPGTRLTVL.

This clonotype was seen at least ten times. CDR3 sequence (DNA): TGTGCCAGCAGCTTATTCAGGGGTTTTGCGAACACTGAAGCTTTCTTT. Protein sequence: CASSLFRGFANTEAFF. V gene TRBV7-9 combines with J gene TRBJ1-1; TRBD1 is a possible D gene (6 bases). Germline V lookup: CDR1 SEHNR, CDR2 FQNEAQ (reference sequence). This CDR3 spans 16 amino acids. V was cut by 2 bases and J by 1 base, with 14 bases left in between. The full variable domain, with the rest looked up from reference TRBV7-9 and TRBJ1-1, is DTGVSQNPRHKITKRGQNVTFRCDPISEHNRLYWYRQTLGQGPEFLTYFQNEAQLEKSRLLSDRFSAERPKGSFSTLEIQRTEQGDSAMYLCASSLFRGFANTEAFFGQGTRLTVV.

This clonotype was counted between two and nine times. J is TRBJ2-7 and V is TRBV5-4, with unresolved D. V lost 0 bases and J 2 bases, leaving 6 bases between the germline ends. CDR1 SGHNT and CDR2 YYREEE come from the germline V gene (reference sequence). The CDR3 runs to 13 residues. Written as DNA, the CDR3 is TGTGCCAGCAGCTTGGACAGCGCCTACGAGCAGTACTTC. Its translation: CASSLDSAYEQYF.

Many counts were recorded for this clonotype. The chain links TRBV28 to TRBJ2-7, with no clear D. Per the germline V gene, CDR1 is MDHEN and CDR2 is SYDVKM. Trimming left V 6 bases short and J 3 bases short, with 18 bases between. The CDR3 contains 15 residues. The CDR3 DNA sequence: TGTGCCAGCAGCCCCCGTCATCTTAACATCTACGAGCAGTACTTC. Encoded protein: CASSPRHLNIYEQYF. The full variable domain, rest sourced from reference TRBV28 and TRBJ2-7, is DVKVTQSSRYLVKRTGEKVFLECVQDMDHENMFWYRQDPGLGLRLIYFSYDVKMKEKGDIPEGYSVSREKKERFSLILESASTNQTSMYLCASSPRHLNIYEQYFGPGTRLTVT.

This clonotype was recorded at least ten times. V is TRBV11-2 and J is TRBJ2-1; 9 bases align to TRBD2. The CDR3 totals 18 residues. V trimming: 1 base; J trimming: 4 bases; junction bases outside the gene matches: 11. The V gene's germline CDR1 is SGHAT and CDR2 FQNNGV. In nucleotides, the CDR3 is TGTGCCAGCAGCTTAGGACCTAGCGGGGCTAGGAATTACAATGAGCAGTTCTTC. Its translation: CASSLGPSGARNYNEQFF. Looking up the rest from reference TRBV11-2 and TRBJ2-1 gives the full variable domain: EAGVAQSPRYKIIEKRQSVAFWCNPISGHATLYWYQQILGQGPKLLIQFQNNGVVDDSQLPKDRFSAERLKGVDSTLKIQPAKLEDSAVYLCASSLGPSGARNYNEQFFGPGTRLTVL.

This clonotype came up a few times. This chain links TRBV18 with TRBJ1-1; D remains ambiguous. CDR1 is KGHSH, CDR2 LQKENI, per germline. The CDR3 sequence is 13 residues long. The ends were cut back, 4 bases at V and 6 bases at J, with 12 bases in the middle. CDR3 nucleotides: TGTGCCAGCTCACACGATGCGAGGGCTGAAGCTTTCTTT. Its translation: CASSHDARAEAFF.

This CDR3 is CASSSITLTPSTDTQYF. For the CDR3, the DNA is TGTGCCAGCAGTTCGATCACTCTAACCCCTAGCACAGATACGCAGTATTTT. The chain has TRBV6-2 or TRBV6-3 and TRBJ2-3; the D is unclear. Per the germline V gene, CDR1 is MNHEY and CDR2 is SVGEGT. CDR3 length equals 17 residues. V lost 4 bases to trimming and J lost 0 bases, with 17 bases between them.

The sample holds many counts of this clonotype. The chain links TRBV7-2 to TRBJ2-3; 8 positions agree with TRBD2. V shed 3 bases, J shed 1 base, and the junction held 6 bases outside the gene matches. Germline CDR1 and CDR2: SGHTA and FQGNSA. The CDR3 has 16 amino acids. The CDR3 here is CASSFTTGGGTDTQYF. For the CDR3, the DNA is TGTGCCAGCAGCTTTACTACCGGGGGGGGCACAGATACGCAGTATTTT.

This clonotype has ten or more counts. This rearrangement joins TRBV6-5 to TRBJ2-3, with TRBD2 as a possible D gene (5 bases). In germline, CDR1 is MNHEY, CDR2 SVGAGI. V was pared by 4 bases and J by 1 base, with 15 bases between. The CDR3 runs 16 residues. CDR3 residues: CASSLYLAGRTDTQYF. The CDR3 nucleotides read TGTGCCAGCAGTTTATACCTAGCCGGCCGCACAGATACGCAGTATTTT.

At least ten counts were recorded for this clonotype. This chain links TRBV14 with TRBJ2-7; D gene ambiguous. The germline CDR1 and CDR2 sequences are SGHDN and FVKESK. This CDR3 has 14 residues. V was pared by 4 bases and J by 0 bases, with 10 bases between. The CDR3 loop is CASSPLANSYEQYV. The DNA for the CDR3 is TGTGCCAGCAGCCCCTTGGCAAACTCCTACGAGCAGTACGTC.

This clonotype occurred many times. The chain employs TRBV12-3 or TRBV12-4 and TRBJ2-1; tentatively, D is TRBD2 (6 bases). The V gene lost 5 bases and the J gene lost 0 bases, with 17 bases spanning the gap. This CDR3 region has 17 residues. Here the CDR3 reads CASSPLGSLNSYNEQFF. In nucleotides, the CDR3 is TGTGCCAGCAGTCCCCTCGGGAGTTTGAACTCCTACAATGAGCAGTTCTTC.

The chain combines TRBV7-9 with TRBJ2-7; maybe TRBD2 (7 bases). V shed 5 bases and J shed 3 bases, with 23 bases lying between them. The germline CDR1 and CDR2 sequences are SEHNR and FQNEAQ (reference sequence). The CDR3 runs to 17 residues. CDR3 amino acids: CASSPAWGGALGYEQYF. The DNA for the CDR3 is TGTGCCAGCAGCCCAGCCTGGGGGGGGGCTCTTGGCTACGAGCAGTACTTC. Based on the CDR3 plus reference TRBV7-9 and TRBJ2-7, the full variable domain is DTGVSQNPRHKITKRGQNVTFRCDPISEHNRLYWYRQTLGQGPEFLTYFQNEAQLEKSRLLSDRFSAERPKGSFSTLEIQRTEQGDSAMYLCASSPAWGGALGYEQYFGPGTRLTVT.

This clonotype was counted only a few times. A much larger clone lies a single base off, so this may be a read error. This sequence joins TRBV30 and TRBJ1-2, with D perhaps matching TRBD1 (5 bases). Germline CDR1 and CDR2: GTSNPN and SVGIG (reference sequence). The CDR3 covers 13 residues. V lost 5 bases, J lost 5 bases, and 15 bases lay in between. The CDR3 sequence: CAWRGQGGYGYTF. The CDR3 DNA reads as TGTGCCTGGCGTGGGCAGGGAGGATATGGCTACACCTTC.

As regards this clonotype: A far larger clone is one base from this, pointing to a likely read error. In nucleotides, the CDR3 is TGTGCCCGTATGGGTCATCGGACTGAAGCTTTCTTT. It is translated as CARMGHRTEAFF. The genes are TRBV6-2 or TRBV6-3 and TRBJ1-1; no definite D call. The CDR3 covers 12 residues. Germline CDR1 and CDR2: MNHEY and SVGEGT. Between the trimmed V and J ends, which lost 11 bases and 5 bases, there was a span of 15 bases.

This clonotype was seen ten or more times. The rearrangement uses TRBV12-3 or TRBV12-4 and TRBJ1-3; D is undetermined. Trimming shortened V by 1 base and J by 0 bases, and 4 bases separated the two germline ends. The CDR3 length is 14 residues. For the CDR3, the DNA is TGTGCCAGCAGTTTAGTACTCTCTGGAAACACCATATATTTT. Translating gives CASSLVLSGNTIYF.

This clonotype was counted ten times or more. The chain is built from TRBV27 and TRBJ2-1; D possibly uses TRBD1 or TRBD2 (7 bases each). The germline V gene encodes CDR1 MNHEY and CDR2 SMNVEV (reference sequence). Between the trimmed V and J ends, which lost 8 bases and 3 bases, there was a span of 20 bases. The CDR3 runs 16 residues. CDR3 protein: CASRGLGGAYYNEQFF. As DNA, the CDR3 is TGTGCCAGCCGAGGACTAGGGGGCGCGTACTACAATGAGCAGTTCTTC.

The table lists this clonotype with many counts. The V and J genes are TRBV12-3 or TRBV12-4 and TRBJ2-3; TRBD2 matches 9 bases. The CDR3 runs to 14 residues. Trimming removed 6 bases from V and 1 base from J; junction bases left unmatched: 2. The CDR3 is CASRLAGRTDTQYF. The CDR3 DNA sequence: TGTGCCAGCAGGCTAGCGGGGCGCACAGATACGCAGTATTTT.

This clonotype was detected many times. The rearrangement links TRBV20-1 to TRBJ2-7, with 12 bases aligning to TRBD2. The trim removed 6 bases at V and 1 base at J, leaving 4 bases unmatched. Germline-derived CDR1 and CDR2 are DFQATT and SNEGSKA (reference sequence). The length of the CDR3 is 14 residues. The CDR3 spells CSAPTSGGSYEQYF. The DNA of the CDR3 is TGCAGTGCGCCGACTAGCGGGGGTTCCTACGAGCAGTACTTC.

J is TRBJ2-5 and V is TRBV7-6, with 13 positions matching TRBD2. The germline gives CDR1 SGHVS, CDR2 FNYEAQ. CDR3 size: 18 residues. The V and J ends lost 3 bases and 0 bases, in that order; junction bases with no gene match: 7. The CDR3 sequence is CASSFRTSGGYHQETQYF. DNA for the CDR3: TGTGCCAGCAGCTTTCGGACTAGCGGGGGATACCACCAAGAGACCCAGTACTTC.